These T cell receptor beta chains were read from a single sample in a study of blood T cells in healthy people across ages. TCRdb processed the 5' RACE reads anew with MiXCR; each CDR3 protein has one entry. The sample holds about 1.4 million distinct CDR3 sequences, approximately 59% seen once. Material: blood. These receptors originate from a man younger than 35 in good health. Each CDR3 is given with its conserved first and last residue. A D gene is named only where the DNA matches it firmly. Clone size is not always given. Where it is, it says once, few, many or a class for expanded clones.

cdr3_aa: CASSQGRPSTDTQYF
cdr3_nt: TGTGCCAGCAGCCAAGGTCGACCTAGCACAGATACGCAGTATTTT
d_call: .
j_call: TRBJ2-3
clone_size: few
v_call: TRBV4-2

cdr3_aa: CASSQGSGGGYEQYF
cdr3_nt: TGCGCCAGCAGCCAAGGGTCAGGCGGAGGGTACGAGCAGTACTTC
d_call: .
j_call: TRBJ2-7
clone_size: .
v_call: TRBV4-3

cdr3_aa: CASSPTSAYNEQYF
cdr3_nt: TGTGCCAGCAGCCCCACTAGCGCTTACAATGAGCAGTACTTC
d_call: TRBD2
j_call: TRBJ2-7
clone_size: once
v_call: TRBV7-9

cdr3_aa: CASSLGQSLSQETQYF
cdr3_nt: TGTGCCAGCAGCTTAGGACAGTCTCTCTCCCAAGAGACCCAGTACTTC
d_call: .
j_call: TRBJ2-5
clone_size: .
v_call: TRBV7-9

cdr3_aa: CSAARGGHETQYF
cdr3_nt: TGCAGTGCAGCCCGGGGGGGCCACGAGACCCAGTACTTC
d_call: TRBD2
j_call: TRBJ2-5
clone_size: .
v_call: TRBV20-1

cdr3_aa: CASGSGLAGGSDTQYF
cdr3_nt: TGTGCTAGTGGTTCGGGACTAGCGGGAGGGTCAGATACGCAGTATTTT
d_call: TRBD2
j_call: TRBJ2-3
clone_size: .
v_call: TRBV12-5

cdr3_aa: CASSQEGVGQETQYF
cdr3_nt: TGCGCCAGCAGCCAAGAGGGAGTGGGCCAAGAGACCCAGTACTTC
d_call: .
j_call: TRBJ2-5
clone_size: few
v_call: TRBV4-1

cdr3_aa: CASSQRGRDSYEQYF
cdr3_nt: TGTGCCAGCAGCCAAAGGGGTCGGGACAGCTACGAGCAGTACTTC
d_call: TRBD1
j_call: TRBJ2-7
clone_size: .
v_call: TRBV3-1

cdr3_aa: CASSLAIGRDSLTDTQYF
cdr3_nt: TGTGCCAGCAGCTTAGCCATTGGACGGGACAGCCTCACAGATACGCAGTATTTT
d_call: TRBD1
j_call: TRBJ2-3
clone_size: .
v_call: TRBV11-2

cdr3_aa: CATRELGTDTQYF
cdr3_nt: TGTGCCACGCGGGAGTTAGGGACAGATACGCAGTATTTT
d_call: TRBD2
j_call: TRBJ2-3
clone_size: .
v_call: TRBV27